This T cell receptor beta chain originates from a study of PD-1 blockade in classical Hodgkin lymphoma. No patient escaped relapse after autologous stem cell transplantation, and brentuximab vedotin exposure varied. Under best response, outcomes were complete response, partial response or progressive disease. Using immunoSEQ multiplex PCR, the repertoire was profiled, and TCRdb retains in-frame clones only, with some absent. The profile shows about 58,000 clones, about 91% of them singletons. The germline V gene encodes CDR1 LGHNA and CDR2 YNFKEQ. This CDR3 spans 15 amino acids. V was cut by 2 bases and J by 6 bases, with 15 bases left in between.

The TCR sequence derives from a human donor with classical Hodgkin lymphoma. This chain connects TRBV4-2 to TRBJ2-3; D call uncertain. The sample was peripheral blood mononuclear cells (PBMCs), taken before the second cycle of nivolumab. The CDR3 coding sequence is TGTGCCAGCAGCCAACCACTCAAAAGGTGGGATACGCAGTATTTT. It specifies CASSQPLKRWDTQYF.